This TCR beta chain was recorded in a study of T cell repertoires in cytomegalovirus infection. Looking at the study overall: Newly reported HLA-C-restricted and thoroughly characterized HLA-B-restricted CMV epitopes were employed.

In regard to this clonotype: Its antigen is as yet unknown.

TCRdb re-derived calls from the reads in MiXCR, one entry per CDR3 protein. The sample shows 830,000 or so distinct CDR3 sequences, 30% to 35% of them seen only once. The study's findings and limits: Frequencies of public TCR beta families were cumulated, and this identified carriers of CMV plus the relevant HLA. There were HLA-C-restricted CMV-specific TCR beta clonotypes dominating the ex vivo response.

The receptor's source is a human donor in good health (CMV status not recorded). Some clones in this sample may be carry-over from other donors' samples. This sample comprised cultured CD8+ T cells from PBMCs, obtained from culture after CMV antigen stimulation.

The CDR3 bases are TGTGCCAGCATACAGGAAGCTAACACTGAAGCTTTCTTT. It encodes CASIQEANTEAFF. The rearrangement joins TRBV7-9 to TRBJ1-1, with D possibly TRBD1 on 5 matching bases. V lost 7 bases, J lost 2 bases, and 11 bases lay in between. The germline V gene has CDR1 SEHNR and CDR2 FQNEAQ (reference sequence). The CDR3 consists of 13 residues.